Sequencing of this T cell receptor (beta chain) was carried out in a study of blood T cells in healthy people across ages. Broader study findings: In long-lived donors, naive CD4+ cell counts and diversity exceeded those of aged donors.

This clonotype was seen a handful of times. What it recognizes is unknown. The CDR3 totals 16 residues. Losses at the gene ends were 3 bases for V and 0 bases for J; bases not matched to a gene: 7. The V gene's germline CDR1 is SEHNR and CDR2 FQNEAQ (reference sequence). For the second PCR, which ran for 7 to 11 cycles, a sample-barcoded 5' primer and a J-beta primer mix were used. TCRdb passed the 5' RACE reads through MiXCR, listing each CDR3 protein once. The sample carries approximately 900,000 distinct CDR3 sequences, about 29% recorded once. Every donor provided ten milliliters of peripheral blood. The same data also went into a second study, on T cells of mothers and their children. As reported in that work: Related mother-child pairs shared slightly more overlap than unrelated pairs, but the difference was non-significant.

The chain joins TRBV7-9 to TRBJ1-2, with 7 nucleotides matching TRBD1. Source material: blood. The receptor's source is a woman in her 40s in good health. CDR3 protein: CASSFPGQSTNYGYTF. The DNA for the CDR3 is TGTGCCAGCAGCTTTCCGGGACAGAGTACTAACTATGGCTACACCTTC.